Below are 18 T cell receptor beta chains sequenced from a single sample in a study of blood T cell repertoires in COVID-19 (dated by TCRdb to 2020 to 2021). Library preparation used the immunoSEQ multiplex PCR assay. In its TCRdb copy, this immuneACCESS table keeps in-frame sequences only and misses some clones. Where compared with another copy, unresolved V genes explain less than half of these, and the others have no known cause. The table for this sample lists 180,000 or so clones; less than 90% of them were counted only once. Of the sample, about 4.6% falls within the top ten clones. Input material: PBMCs or T cells enriched from blood (not recorded which). The receptors shown here come from a woman aged 50 to 60 who had recovered from COVID-19.

V and J are TRBV11-2 and TRBJ1-5; no clear D gene. The germline gives CDR1 SGHAT, CDR2 FQNNGV. The CDR3 has 13 amino acids. Trimming took 4 bases from V and 7 from J, leaving 11 bases between them. CDR3: CASSSPGGQPQHF. The DNA for the CDR3 is TGTGCCAGCAGCTCCCCAGGTGGCCAGCCCCAGCATTTT.

The chain recombines TRBV13 with TRBJ1-1; D gene ambiguous. Per germline, CDR1 PRHDT and CDR2 FYEKMQ (reference sequence). Trimming pared 1 base from V and 2 bases from J, leaving 11 bases between. The CDR3 covers 15 residues. CDR3 coding DNA: TGTGCCAGCAGCTTAGTACGGTACGGTAACACTGAAGCTTTCTTT. Amino acid sequence: CASSLVRYGNTEAFF. Supplemented by reference TRBV13 and TRBJ1-1, the full variable domain reads AAGVIQSPRHLIKEKRETATLKCYPIPRHDTVYWYQQGPGQDPQFLISFYEKMQSDKGSIPDRFSAQQFSDYHSELNMSSLELGDSALYFCASSLVRYGNTEAFFGQGTRLTVV.

CDR3 region: CASKTRTGIGEAFF. As DNA, the CDR3 is TGTGCCAGCAAGACAAGGACAGGGATTGGTGAAGCTTTCTTT. This chain links TRBV28 with TRBJ1-1; the match to TRBD1 covers 8 bases. V shed 7 bases and J 7 bases; nucleotides not matched to a gene: 11. Germline CDR1 is MDHEN and CDR2 is SYDVKM. The CDR3 contains 14 residues.

The V call is TRBV18, the J call TRBJ2-5; 7 bases line up with TRBD2. CDR1 KGHSH and CDR2 LQKENI come from the germline V gene. V lost 6 bases and J lost 0; bases outside the gene matches: 1. The CDR3 runs 13 residues. The CDR3 DNA reads TGTGCCAGCTCCAGCGGGGACCAAGAGACCCAGTACTTC. It codes for CASSSGDQETQYF. The entire variable domain, with the rest obtained from reference TRBV18 and TRBJ2-5, is as follows: NAGVMQNPRHLVRRRGQEARLRCSPMKGHSHVYWYRQLPEEGLKFMVYLQKENIIDESGMPKERFSAEFPKEGPSILRIQQVVRGDSAAYFCASSSGDQETQYFGPGTRLLVL.

J is TRBJ1-3 and V is TRBV6-6; D is unresolved. Germline loops: CDR1 MNHNY, CDR2 SVGAGI (reference sequence). The V gene lost 7 bases and the J gene lost 4 bases, with 11 bases spanning the gap. The length of the CDR3 is 13 residues. For the CDR3, the DNA is TGTGCCAGCATCCTGGAGCCAGGAAACACCATATATTTT. This gives the protein CASILEPGNTIYF.

The chain links TRBV7-3 to TRBJ1-2; 10 bases line up with TRBD1. Looked up from germline, CDR1 is SGHTA and CDR2 is FQGTGA. V was pared by 5 bases and J by 6 bases, with 6 bases of the junction left unmatched. CDR3 length: 14 amino acids. CDR3 protein: CASSKTGGDDGYTF. The CDR3 nucleotides are TGTGCCAGCAGCAAGACAGGGGGCGATGATGGCTACACCTTC.

The chain couples TRBV3-1 (or the pseudogene TRBV3-2) to TRBJ1-4, with 9 positions matching TRBD1. The CDR3 spans 19 residues. Per the germline V gene, CDR1 is LGHDT and CDR2 is YNNKEL (reference sequence). The junction had 19 bases not matched to a gene; V was cut back by 1 base and J by 10 bases. The CDR3, as DNA: TGTGCCAGCAGCCAAGGGCCGGGACAGGGACCCCTTGAAAGAAGAAAACTGTTTTTT. It yields the protein CASSQGPGQGPLERRKLFF.

The chain links TRBV12-3 or TRBV12-4 to TRBJ1-5; D gene uncertain. The CDR3 is made up of 13 amino acids. V was trimmed by 6 bases and J by 2 bases, leaving 8 bases between them. The CDR3 nucleotides are TGTGCCAGCAGCCGCGCGGGCAATCAGCCCCAGCATTTT. Encoded protein: CASSRAGNQPQHF.

The V and J genes are TRBV9 and TRBJ1-1, with TRBD1 identical over 8 bases. Germline CDR1 and CDR2: SGDLS and YYNGEE. CDR3 length: 12 amino acids. The V gene end was trimmed by 4 bases and the J gene end by 11 bases; junction bases not matched to a gene: 7. The CDR3 DNA reads as TGTGCCAGCAGCTCCTCAGGGGGCTTGGCTTTCTTT. Translated, it gives CASSSSGGLAFF.

The V call is TRBV5-4, the J call TRBJ2-3; D possibly corresponds to TRBD2 (6 bases). The CDR3 totals 14 residues. CDR1 SGHNT and CDR2 YYREEE come from the germline V gene (reference sequence). Trimming stripped 5 bases from V and 3 bases from J, with 13 bases between. CDR3 in DNA: TGTGCCAGCAGGGGGGGTGACCCGACAGATACGCAGTATTTT. It specifies CASRGGDPTDTQYF.

The chain couples TRBV30 to TRBJ1-6, with 7 bases identical to TRBD1. This CDR3 is built from 15 residues. V lost 2 bases to trimming and J lost 9 bases; unmatched junction nucleotides: 10. Looked up from germline, CDR1 is GTSNPN and CDR2 is SVGIG (reference sequence). Here the CDR3 reads CAWSLPPPGGSPLHF. CDR3 coding DNA: TGTGCCTGGAGTCTACCACCTCCAGGGGGTTCACCCCTCCACTTT.

The rearrangement uses TRBV9 and TRBJ2-3; a weak D match, TRBD1 (6 bases). This CDR3 comprises 15 residues. Germline V gives CDR1 SGDLS, CDR2 YYNGEE. The V and J ends lost 9 bases and 6 bases respectively, with 23 bases between them. This CDR3 is CATNRLGAMGDTQYF. CDR3 sequence (DNA): TGTGCCACCAACCGCCTGGGGGCCATGGGGGATACGCAGTATTTT. The whole variable domain, remainder taken from reference TRBV9 and TRBJ2-3, is DSGVTQTPKHLITATGQRVTLRCSPRSGDLSVYWYQQSLDQGLQFLIQYYNGEERAKGNILERFSAQQFPDLHSELNLSSLELGDSALYFCATNRLGAMGDTQYFGPGTRLTVL.

V and J are TRBV19 and TRBJ1-1; TRBD1 matches at 9 bases. Germline V gene data show CDR1 as LNHDA and CDR2 as SQIVND (reference sequence). CDR3 size: 12 residues. V lost 6 bases to trimming and J lost 10 bases; unmatched junction nucleotides: 6. CDR3 sequence reads: CASSPGTGPAFF. For the CDR3, the DNA is TGTGCCAGTAGCCCCGGGACAGGGCCAGCTTTCTTT.

The V call is TRBV4-3, the J call TRBJ1-1; the D gene is possibly TRBD1 (5 bases). Germline CDR1 is LGHNA and CDR2 is YSLEER. Deletions cut 3 bases from V and 0 bases from J, with 11 bases between. The CDR3 consists of 15 residues. The CDR3 coding sequence is TGCGCCAGCAGCCATCCCGGGGGGGTGAACACTGAAGCTTTCTTT. Protein sequence: CASSHPGGVNTEAFF.

The rearrangement joins TRBV28 to TRBJ1-1; 7 bases agree with TRBD1. The CDR3 consists of 14 residues. Germline CDR1 and CDR2: MDHEN and SYDVKM. V lost 6 bases and J lost 4; bases outside the gene matches: 8. The CDR3 bases are TGTGCCAGCAGCCTGGACAGGCCTACCACTGAAGCTTTCTTT. Residues: CASSLDRPTTEAFF.

The chain carries TRBV24-1 and TRBJ1-4, with D tentatively TRBD1 (6 bases). CDR1 is KGHDR and CDR2 is SFDVKD in the germline V gene. This CDR3 is built from 13 residues. Trimming removed 8 bases from V and 1 base from J, with 7 bases in between. The CDR3 DNA follows: TGTGCCACCATACAGGGAACTAATGAAAAACTGTTTTTT. Protein: CATIQGTNEKLFF.

V gene TRBV11-3 combines with J gene TRBJ1-6, with D hard to call. Germline V lookup: CDR1 SGHNT, CDR2 YENEEA. The germline V and J ends were trimmed by 4 bases and 9 bases, with 7 bases remaining between them. CDR3 length: 12 residues. The CDR3 reads CASSSTGSPLHF. For the CDR3, the DNA is TGTGCCAGCAGCTCCACTGGTTCACCCCTCCACTTT.

This rearrangement joins TRBV27 to TRBJ1-3, with D tentatively TRBD1 (5 bases). Trimming removed 2 bases from V and 1 base from J, with 9 bases in between. The CDR3 covers 15 residues. CDR1 is MNHEY and CDR2 is SMNVEV in the germline V gene (reference sequence). This CDR3 reads CASSLQGPSGNTIYF. The CDR3 DNA reads as TGTGCCAGCAGTTTACAGGGCCCATCTGGAAACACCATATATTTT.